The 11 T cell receptor beta chains given below trace back to one sample, sequenced in a study of blood T cell repertoires in COVID-19. Assay used: immunoSEQ multiplex PCR; TCRdb lists only in-frame clones, some missing. The sample records under 300,000 clones, 82% being singletons. Input material: peripheral blood. The receptors were sampled from a woman aged 80 or over with active or convalescent COVID-19.

This chain links TRBV2 with TRBJ1-1; a possible D gene is TRBD1 (6 bases). The CDR3 consists of 14 residues. CDR1 is SNHLY and CDR2 is FYNNEI in the germline V gene. V was shortened by 7 bases and J by 0 bases, with 12 bases between the two germline ends. The CDR3 DNA is TGTGCCAGCAAAGAGGGGGGGATGAACACTGAAGCTTTCTTT. This encodes CASKEGGMNTEAFF.

The chain combines TRBV9 with TRBJ1-1, with D possibly TRBD1 on 6 matching bases. CDR1 is SGDLS and CDR2 is YYNGEE in the germline V gene. The CDR3 contains 13 residues. Trimming removed 6 bases at V and 11 bases at J, with 20 bases between. CDR3: CASTKISDSGAFF. CDR3 DNA sequence: TGTGCCAGCACCAAGATTTCGGACAGCGGTGCTTTCTTT.

V and J are TRBV12-3 or TRBV12-4 and TRBJ1-2; D not resolved. The CDR3 is 13 residues long. V dropped 1 base and J dropped 5 bases, with 8 bases sitting between them. CDR3 region: CASSLGGRYGYTF. The CDR3 bases are TGTGCCAGCAGTTTAGGTGGCCGTTATGGCTACACCTTC.

The rearrangement uses TRBV4-1 and TRBJ1-3; D gene unclear. Germline values: CDR1 MGHRA, CDR2 YSYEKL. CDR3 length: 17 residues. The V and J ends lost 0 bases and 0 bases respectively, with 12 bases between them. As DNA, the CDR3 is TGCGCCAGCAGCCAAGATTCGGGTTTCCCCTCTGGAAACACCATATATTTT. The encoded protein is CASSQDSGFPSGNTIYF.

This clone appeared a single time. The V gene is TRBV18, the J gene TRBJ2-3; 8 bases map to TRBD2. The germline gives CDR1 KGHSH, CDR2 LQKENI. The V gene end was trimmed by 1 base and the J gene end by 1 base; junction bases not matched to a gene: 7. The CDR3 covers 17 residues. The CDR3 sequence is CASSPLGTRIRTDTQYF. The CDR3 DNA sequence: TGTGCCAGCTCACCACTCGGGACTAGGATACGCACAGATACGCAGTATTTT.

This clone showed up just a few times. The CDR3 coding sequence is TGTGCCAGCAGCTTTGCCCGGACAGAATTAGAAGCTTTCTTT. Encoded protein: CASSFARTELEAFF. This chain connects TRBV11-2 to TRBJ1-1; D is possibly TRBD1 (6 bases). This CDR3 has 14 residues. Germline V gene sequence: CDR1 SGHAT, CDR2 FQNNGV. The V end lost 3 bases, the J end lost 8 bases, and 16 bases lay between the germline ends.

V and J are TRBV3-1 (or the pseudogene TRBV3-2) and TRBJ1-2; the D gene is possibly TRBD1 (6 bases). V was trimmed by 1 base and J by 2 bases, leaving 17 bases between them. The CDR3 sequence is 17 residues long. Germline V gives CDR1 LGHDT, CDR2 YNNKEL (reference sequence). In DNA form, the CDR3 reads TGTGCCAGCAGCCAAGTTAATAGGACAGCCCAAAACTATGGCTACACCTTC. This encodes CASSQVNRTAQNYGYTF.

The chain links TRBV28 to TRBJ1-2, with D uncertain. The CDR3 runs 14 residues. CDR1 is MDHEN and CDR2 is SYDVKM in the germline V gene. Trimming took off 2 bases at V and 3 bases at J, with 10 bases between the two ends. Written as DNA, the CDR3 is TGTGCCAGCAGTTTACGTCAGGACTACTATGGCTACACCTTC. The encoded protein is CASSLRQDYYGYTF.

V gene TRBV11-3 combines with J gene TRBJ2-5; 9 nucleotides agree with TRBD1. Germline lookup yields CDR1 SGHNT and CDR2 YENEEA. V lost 4 bases and J lost 5; bases outside the gene matches: 11. This CDR3 region has 16 residues. CDR3 loop: CASSSSPGQGLETQYF. The CDR3 DNA reads TGTGCCAGCAGCTCGAGTCCGGGACAGGGTTTGGAGACCCAGTACTTC.

This clone was detected only once. The V and J genes are TRBV9 and TRBJ1-3, with a weak D call TRBD1 (5 bases). Trimming removed 6 bases from V and 0 bases from J, with 16 bases in between. Germline lookup yields CDR1 SGDLS and CDR2 YYNGEE. The CDR3 spans 16 residues. The CDR3, as DNA: TGTGCCAGCACCCCGGGGGGATGGAGCTCTGGAAACACCATATATTTT. It yields the protein CASTPGGWSSGNTIYF.

The chain has TRBV19 and TRBJ1-2; the D gene is possibly TRBD1 (5 bases). V lost 5 bases and J lost 6, with 19 bases in between. This CDR3 has 15 residues. Looked up from germline, CDR1 is LNHDA and CDR2 is SQIVND (reference sequence). The CDR3 loop is CASSPSWEGLNGYTF. The DNA of the CDR3 is TGTGCCAGTAGTCCCTCTTGGGAGGGGTTGAATGGCTACACCTTC.